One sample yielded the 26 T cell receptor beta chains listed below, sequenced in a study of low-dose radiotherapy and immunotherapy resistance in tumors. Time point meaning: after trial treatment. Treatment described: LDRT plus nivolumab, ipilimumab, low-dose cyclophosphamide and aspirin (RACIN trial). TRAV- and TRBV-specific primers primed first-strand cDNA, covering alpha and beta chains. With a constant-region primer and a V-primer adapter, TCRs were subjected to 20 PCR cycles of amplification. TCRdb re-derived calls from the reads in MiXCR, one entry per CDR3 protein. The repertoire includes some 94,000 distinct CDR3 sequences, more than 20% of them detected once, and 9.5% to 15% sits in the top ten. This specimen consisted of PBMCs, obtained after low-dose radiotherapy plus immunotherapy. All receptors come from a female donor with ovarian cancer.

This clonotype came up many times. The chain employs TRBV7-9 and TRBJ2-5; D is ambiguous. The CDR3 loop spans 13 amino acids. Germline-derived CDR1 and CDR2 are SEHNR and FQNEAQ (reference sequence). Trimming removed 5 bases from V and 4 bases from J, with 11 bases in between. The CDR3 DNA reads TGTGCCAGCAGCCTTCTTTCTGCAGAGACCCAGTACTTC. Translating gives CASSLLSAETQYF.

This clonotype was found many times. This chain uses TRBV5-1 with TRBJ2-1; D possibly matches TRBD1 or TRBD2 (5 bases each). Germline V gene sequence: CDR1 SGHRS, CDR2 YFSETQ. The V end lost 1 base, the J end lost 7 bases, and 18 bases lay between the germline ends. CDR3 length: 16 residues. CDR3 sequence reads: CASSLKVVGEGNEQFF. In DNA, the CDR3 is TGCGCCAGCAGCTTGAAGGTTGTGGGAGAGGGGAATGAGCAGTTCTTC.

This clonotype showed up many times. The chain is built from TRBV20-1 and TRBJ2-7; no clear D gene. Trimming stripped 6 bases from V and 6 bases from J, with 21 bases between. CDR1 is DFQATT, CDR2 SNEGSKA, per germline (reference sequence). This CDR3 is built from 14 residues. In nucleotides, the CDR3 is TGCAGTGCCGGACCCCTGAGCGCTTGGAGCGAGCAGTACTTC. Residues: CSAGPLSAWSEQYF.

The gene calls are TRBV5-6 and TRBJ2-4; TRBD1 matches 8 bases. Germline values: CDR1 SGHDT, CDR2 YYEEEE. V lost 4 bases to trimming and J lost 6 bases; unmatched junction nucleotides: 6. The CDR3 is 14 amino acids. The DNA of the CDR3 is TGTGCCAGCAGCGATCCAGGGGGCGGAAACATTCAGTACTTC. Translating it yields CASSDPGGGNIQYF.

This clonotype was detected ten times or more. CDR3 in amino acids: CASSRGRGRAAFF. The CDR3 nucleotides read TGCGCCAGCAGCCGCGGGCGGGGGCGAGCAGCTTTCTTT. The V and J genes are TRBV4-3 and TRBJ1-1; the D gene is possibly TRBD1 (6 bases). Trimming shortened V by 4 bases and J by 10 bases, and 16 bases separated the two germline ends. This CDR3 spans 13 amino acids. Germline CDR1 LGHNA, CDR2 YSLEER.

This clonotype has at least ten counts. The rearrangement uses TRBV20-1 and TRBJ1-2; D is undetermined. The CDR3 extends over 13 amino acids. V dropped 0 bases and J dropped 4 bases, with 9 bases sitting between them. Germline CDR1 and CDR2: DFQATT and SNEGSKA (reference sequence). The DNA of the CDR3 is TGCAGTGCTAGAGAGGGGATCCTCTATGGCTACACCTTC. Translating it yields CSAREGILYGYTF.

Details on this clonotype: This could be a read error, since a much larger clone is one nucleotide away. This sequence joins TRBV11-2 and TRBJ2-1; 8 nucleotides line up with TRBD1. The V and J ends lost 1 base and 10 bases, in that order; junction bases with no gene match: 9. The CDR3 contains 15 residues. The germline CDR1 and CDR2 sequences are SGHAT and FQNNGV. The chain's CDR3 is CASSLAGQGGYEQFF. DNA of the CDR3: TGTGCCAGCAGCTTAGCAGGACAGGGAGGATACGAGCAGTTCTTC.

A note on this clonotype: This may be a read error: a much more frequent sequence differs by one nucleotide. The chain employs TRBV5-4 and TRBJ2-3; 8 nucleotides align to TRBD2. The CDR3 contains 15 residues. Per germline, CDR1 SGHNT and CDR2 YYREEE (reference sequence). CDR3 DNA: TGTGTCAGCACCCCTTCAGCGGGAGAATCAGATACGCAGTATTTT. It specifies CVSTPSAGESDTQYF. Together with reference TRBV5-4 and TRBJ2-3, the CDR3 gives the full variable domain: ETGVTQSPTHLIKTRGQQVTLRCSSQSGHNTVSWYQQALGQGPQFIFQYYREEENGRGNFPPRFSGLQFPNYSSELNVNALELDDSALYLCVSTPSAGESDTQYFGPGTRLTVL.

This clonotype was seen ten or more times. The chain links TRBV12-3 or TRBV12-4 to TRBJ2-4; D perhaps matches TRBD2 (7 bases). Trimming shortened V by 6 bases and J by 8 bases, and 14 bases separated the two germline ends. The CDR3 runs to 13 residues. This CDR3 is CASRRRGGDIQYF. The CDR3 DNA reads TGTGCCAGCAGGCGAAGGGGGGGGGACATTCAGTACTTC.

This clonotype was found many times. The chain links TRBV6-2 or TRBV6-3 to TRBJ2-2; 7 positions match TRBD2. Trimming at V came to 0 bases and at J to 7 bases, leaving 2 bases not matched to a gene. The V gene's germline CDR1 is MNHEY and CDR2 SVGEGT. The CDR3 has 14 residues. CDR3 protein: CASSYSGGSGELFF. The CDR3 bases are TGTGCCAGCAGTTACTCAGGCGGGAGCGGGGAGCTGTTTTTT.

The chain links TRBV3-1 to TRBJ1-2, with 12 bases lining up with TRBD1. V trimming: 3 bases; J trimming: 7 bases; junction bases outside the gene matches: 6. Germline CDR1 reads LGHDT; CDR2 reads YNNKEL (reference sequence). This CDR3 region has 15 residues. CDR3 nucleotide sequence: TGTGCCAGCAGCCACTCCGGGACAGGGGGCTTTGGCTACACCTTC. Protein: CASSHSGTGGFGYTF.

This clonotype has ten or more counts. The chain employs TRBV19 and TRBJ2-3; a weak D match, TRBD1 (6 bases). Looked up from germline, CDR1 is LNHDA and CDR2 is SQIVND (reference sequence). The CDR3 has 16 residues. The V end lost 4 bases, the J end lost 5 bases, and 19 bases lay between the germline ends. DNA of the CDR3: TGTGCCAGTAGTACCCTTCAGGGGATAGCAGTAGATACGCAGTATTTT. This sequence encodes CASSTLQGIAVDTQYF. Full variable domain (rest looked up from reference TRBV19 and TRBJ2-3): DGGITQSPKYLFRKEGQNVTLSCEQNLNHDAMYWYRQDPGQGLRLIYYSQIVNDFQKGDIAEGYSVSREKKESFPLTVTSAQKNPTAFYLCASSTLQGIAVDTQYFGPGTRLTVL.

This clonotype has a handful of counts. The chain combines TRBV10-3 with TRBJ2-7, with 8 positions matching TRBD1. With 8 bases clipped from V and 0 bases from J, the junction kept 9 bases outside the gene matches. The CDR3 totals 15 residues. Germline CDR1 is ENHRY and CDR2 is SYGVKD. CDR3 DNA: TGTGCCATCCGGGCGACAGGGGACCTCTCCTACGAGCAGTACTTC. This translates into CAIRATGDLSYEQYF.

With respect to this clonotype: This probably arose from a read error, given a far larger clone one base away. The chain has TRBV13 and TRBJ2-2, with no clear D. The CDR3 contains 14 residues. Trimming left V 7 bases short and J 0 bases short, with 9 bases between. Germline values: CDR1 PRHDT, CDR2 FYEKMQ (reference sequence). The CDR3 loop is CASTVGTNTGELFF. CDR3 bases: TGTGCCAGCACTGTAGGGACGAACACCGGGGAGCTGTTTTTT.

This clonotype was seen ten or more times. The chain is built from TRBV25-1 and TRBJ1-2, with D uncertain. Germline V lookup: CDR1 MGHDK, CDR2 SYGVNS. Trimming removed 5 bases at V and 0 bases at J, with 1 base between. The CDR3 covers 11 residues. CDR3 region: CASSSNYGYTF. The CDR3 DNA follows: TGTGCCAGCAGTTCTAACTATGGCTACACCTTC.

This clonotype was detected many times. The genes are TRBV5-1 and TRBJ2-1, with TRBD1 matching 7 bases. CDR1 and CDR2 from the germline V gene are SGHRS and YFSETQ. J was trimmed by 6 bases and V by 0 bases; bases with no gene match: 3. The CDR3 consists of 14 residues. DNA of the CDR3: TGCGCCAGCAGCTTGGAGGGGGCTGGCAATGAGCAGTTCTTC. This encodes CASSLEGAGNEQFF.

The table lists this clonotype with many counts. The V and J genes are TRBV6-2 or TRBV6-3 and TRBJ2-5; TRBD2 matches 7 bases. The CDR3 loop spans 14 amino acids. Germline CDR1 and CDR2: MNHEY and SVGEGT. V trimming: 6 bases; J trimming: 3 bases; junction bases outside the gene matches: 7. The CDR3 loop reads CASRPTSLEETQYF. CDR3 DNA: TGTGCCAGCAGGCCGACTAGCCTGGAAGAGACCCAGTACTTC.

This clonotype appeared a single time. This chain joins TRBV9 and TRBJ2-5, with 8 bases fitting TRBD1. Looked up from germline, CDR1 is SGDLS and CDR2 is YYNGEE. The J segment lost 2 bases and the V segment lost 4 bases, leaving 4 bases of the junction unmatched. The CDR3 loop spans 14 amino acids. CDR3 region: CASSPDRVQETQYF. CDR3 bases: TGTGCCAGCAGCCCGGACAGGGTACAAGAGACCCAGTACTTC.

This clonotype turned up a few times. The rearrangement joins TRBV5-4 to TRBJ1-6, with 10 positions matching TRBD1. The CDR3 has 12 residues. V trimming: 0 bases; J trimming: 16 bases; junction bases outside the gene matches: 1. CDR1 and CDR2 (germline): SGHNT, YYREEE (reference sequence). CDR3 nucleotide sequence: TGTGCCAGCAGCTTGGGGACAGGGGGGCTCCACTTT. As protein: CASSLGTGGLHF. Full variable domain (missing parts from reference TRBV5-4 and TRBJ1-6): ETGVTQSPTHLIKTRGQQVTLRCSSQSGHNTVSWYQQALGQGPQFIFQYYREEENGRGNFPPRFSGLQFPNYSSELNVNALELDDSALYLCASSLGTGGLHFGNGTRLTVT.

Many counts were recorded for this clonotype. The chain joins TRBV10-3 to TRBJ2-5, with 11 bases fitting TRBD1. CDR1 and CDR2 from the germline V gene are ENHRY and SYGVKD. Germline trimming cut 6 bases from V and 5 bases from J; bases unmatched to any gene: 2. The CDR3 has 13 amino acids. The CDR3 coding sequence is TGTGCCATCAGCGGGACAGGGGGGGAGACCCAGTACTTC. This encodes CAISGTGGETQYF.

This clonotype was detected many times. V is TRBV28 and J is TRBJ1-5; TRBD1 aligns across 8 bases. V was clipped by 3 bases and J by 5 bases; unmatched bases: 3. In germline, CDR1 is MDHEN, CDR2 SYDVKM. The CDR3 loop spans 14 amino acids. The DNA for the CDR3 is TGTGCCAGCAGTTTGGGACAGGTCGATCAGCCCCAGCATTTT. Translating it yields CASSLGQVDQPQHF.

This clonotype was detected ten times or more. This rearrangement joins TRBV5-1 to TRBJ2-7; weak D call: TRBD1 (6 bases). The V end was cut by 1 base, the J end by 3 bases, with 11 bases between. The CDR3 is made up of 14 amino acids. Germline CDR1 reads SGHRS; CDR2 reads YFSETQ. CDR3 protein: CASSLSQGFYEQYF. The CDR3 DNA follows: TGCGCCAGCAGCTTGTCACAGGGTTTCTACGAGCAGTACTTC.

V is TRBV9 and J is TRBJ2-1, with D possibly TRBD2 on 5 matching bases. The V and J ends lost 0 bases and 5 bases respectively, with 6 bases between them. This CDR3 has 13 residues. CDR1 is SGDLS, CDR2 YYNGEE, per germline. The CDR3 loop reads CASSVAGDNEQFF. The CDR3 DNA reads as TGTGCCAGCAGCGTAGCCGGGGACAATGAGCAGTTCTTC.

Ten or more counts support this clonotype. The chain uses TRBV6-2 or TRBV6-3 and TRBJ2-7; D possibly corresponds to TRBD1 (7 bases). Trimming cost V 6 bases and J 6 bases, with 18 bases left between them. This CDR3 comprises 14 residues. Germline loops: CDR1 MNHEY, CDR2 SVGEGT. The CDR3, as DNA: TGTGCCAGCAGACTGACGACAGGGACTGGCGAGCAGTACTTC. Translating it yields CASRLTTGTGEQYF.

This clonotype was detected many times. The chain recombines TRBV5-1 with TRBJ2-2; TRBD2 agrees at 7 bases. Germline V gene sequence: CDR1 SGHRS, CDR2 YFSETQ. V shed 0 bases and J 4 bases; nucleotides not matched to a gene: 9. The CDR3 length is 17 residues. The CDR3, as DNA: TGCGCCAGCAGCTTGGCAGCGGGGCCGACGGGCACCGGGGAGCTGTTTTTT. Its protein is CASSLAAGPTGTGELFF.

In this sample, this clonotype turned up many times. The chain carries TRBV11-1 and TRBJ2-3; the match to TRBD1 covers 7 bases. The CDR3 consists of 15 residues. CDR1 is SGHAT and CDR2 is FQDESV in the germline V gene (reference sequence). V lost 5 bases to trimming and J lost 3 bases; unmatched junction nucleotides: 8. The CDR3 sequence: CASSLDRAFTDTQYF. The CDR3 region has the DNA TGTGCCAGCAGCCTCGACAGGGCGTTTACAGATACGCAGTATTTT.